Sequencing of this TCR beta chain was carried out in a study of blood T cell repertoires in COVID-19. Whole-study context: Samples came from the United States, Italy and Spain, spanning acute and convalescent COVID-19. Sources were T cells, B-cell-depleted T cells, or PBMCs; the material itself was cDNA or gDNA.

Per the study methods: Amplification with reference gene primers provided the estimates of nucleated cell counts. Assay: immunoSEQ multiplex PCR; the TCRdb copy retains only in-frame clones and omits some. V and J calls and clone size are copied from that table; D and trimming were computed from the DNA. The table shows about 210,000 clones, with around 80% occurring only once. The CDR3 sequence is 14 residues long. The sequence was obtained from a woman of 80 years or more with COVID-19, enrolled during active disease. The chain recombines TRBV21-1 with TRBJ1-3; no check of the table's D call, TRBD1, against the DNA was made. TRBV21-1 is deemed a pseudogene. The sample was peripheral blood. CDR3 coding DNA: TGTGCCACGCCCATTCGAGGGACACAGGACACCATATATTTT. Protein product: CATPIRGTQDTIYF.